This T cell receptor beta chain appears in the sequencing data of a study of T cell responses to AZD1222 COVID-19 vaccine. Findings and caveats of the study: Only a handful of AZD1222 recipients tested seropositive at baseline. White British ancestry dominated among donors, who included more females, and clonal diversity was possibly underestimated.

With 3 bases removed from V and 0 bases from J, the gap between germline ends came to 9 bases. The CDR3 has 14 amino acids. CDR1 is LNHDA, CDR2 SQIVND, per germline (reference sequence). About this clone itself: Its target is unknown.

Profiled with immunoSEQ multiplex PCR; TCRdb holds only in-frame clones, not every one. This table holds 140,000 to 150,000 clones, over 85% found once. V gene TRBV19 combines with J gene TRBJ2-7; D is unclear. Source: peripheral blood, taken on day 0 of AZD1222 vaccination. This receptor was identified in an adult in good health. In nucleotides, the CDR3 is TGTGCCAGTAGTATTACCGGCAACTCCTACGAGCAGTACTTC. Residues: CASSITGNSYEQYF.